The 8 T cell receptor beta chains listed next were all sequenced from one sample in a study of cytomegalovirus exposure and HLA in healthy donors. PCR used 60 Vbeta primers and 13 Jbeta primers. Method: immunoSEQ multiplex PCR; TCRdb's copy keeps in-frame clones and lacks some. The sample has more than 85,000 clones; over 60% are singletons. Sequencing used PBMCs. The source is a man aged 25 to 40 in good health and CMV-seropositive.

This chain connects TRBV28 to TRBJ1-6, with D unresolved. The ends were cut back, 5 bases at V and 7 bases at J, with 6 bases in the middle. Germline loops: CDR1 MDHEN, CDR2 SYDVKM. CDR3 size: 12 residues. The CDR3 loop is CASSEQNSPLHF. CDR3 DNA sequence: TGTGCCAGCAGTGAGCAAAATTCACCCCTCCACTTT.

The chain recombines TRBV5-1 with TRBJ2-1, with 8 bases lining up with TRBD1. Germline assignment: CDR1 SGHRS and CDR2 YFSETQ. The ends lost 4 bases at V and 8 bases at J; junction bases unmatched: 8. The CDR3 covers 14 residues. In DNA, the CDR3 is TGCGCCAGCAGCGAACAGGGGGGCAACGATGAGCAGTTCTTC. It yields the protein CASSEQGGNDEQFF.

This clone was observed a handful of times. J is TRBJ1-6 and V is TRBV9; 10 nucleotides line up with TRBD1. The CDR3 consists of 16 residues. After removal of 3 bases from V and 10 bases from J, the junction contained 10 bases not matched to a gene. Per germline, CDR1 SGDLS and CDR2 YYNGEE. The chain's CDR3 is CASSAGGQGRGSPLHF. CDR3 in DNA: TGTGCCAGCAGCGCAGGGGGACAGGGGCGCGGATCACCCCTCCACTTT.

The DNA of the CDR3 is TGTGCCAGTAGTATCAGGGCTAACTATGGCTACACCTTC. Amino acids: CASSIRANYGYTF. The chain is built from TRBV19 and TRBJ1-2, with D tentatively TRBD1 (5 bases). The germline gives CDR1 LNHDA, CDR2 SQIVND (reference sequence). This CDR3 has 13 residues. V lost 3 bases, J lost 0 bases, and 5 bases lay in between.

V is TRBV5-5 and J is TRBJ1-4; 11 nucleotides align to TRBD1. This CDR3 is built from 17 residues. V was pared by 3 bases and J by 3 bases, with 7 bases of the junction left unmatched. CDR1 and CDR2 from the germline V gene are SGHKS and YYEKEE (reference sequence). DNA for the CDR3: TGTGCCAGCAGCTCGCTGGACAGGGGGCAAGCTAATGAAAAACTGTTTTTT. Protein sequence: CASSSLDRGQANEKLFF.

About this clone itself: The junction differs from germline at one of its ends, possibly a read error. V usage is TRBV11-1 and J usage is TRBJ1-6, with D possibly TRBD1 on 6 matching bases. This CDR3 is 16 amino acids long. Per the germline V gene, CDR1 is SGHAT and CDR2 is FQDESV (reference sequence). Here the CDR3 reads CASSLRAETGYSPLHF. Here the CDR3 DNA reads TGTGCCAGCAGCTTAAGGGCCGAGACAGGATATTCACCCCTTCACTTT.

The chain is built from TRBV7-9 and TRBJ2-7, with D perhaps TRBD2 (6 bases). Per germline, CDR1 SEHNR and CDR2 FQNEAQ (reference sequence). Trimming pared 0 bases from V and 0 bases from J, leaving 9 bases between. The CDR3 runs 15 residues. The CDR3 DNA is TGTGCCAGCAGCTTAGCACGGGACTTCTCCTACGAGCAGTACTTC. Protein product: CASSLARDFSYEQYF.

This clone turned up a few times. The chain is built from TRBV28 and TRBJ1-2, with D maybe TRBD1 (5 bases). Germline-derived CDR1 and CDR2 are MDHEN and SYDVKM. The V end lost 2 bases, the J end lost 6 bases, and 16 bases lay between the germline ends. The CDR3 contains 15 residues. The CDR3 DNA follows: TGTGCCAGCAGTTTAAGCCGGACCGAAGGGGATGGCTACACCTTC. It codes for CASSLSRTEGDGYTF.